The clone carrying this TCR beta chain has more than one count but fewer than ten. Its antigen remains unidentified. This record comes from a study of T cell repertoires in cytomegalovirus infection. Turning to the study itself: Public TCR beta signature analysis indicated the presence of both CMV infection and matching HLA type.

Study-level findings and limits: What dominated the ex vivo response were HLA-C-restricted CMV-specific TCR beta clonotypes.

Germline V CDR1 and CDR2: LGHNA, YNFKEQ. The CDR3 consists of 16 residues. V was clipped by 0 bases and J by 5 bases, with 16 bases between them. TCRdb used MiXCR to reprocess the reads, holding one entry per CDR3 protein. The table shows around 99,000 distinct CDR3 sequences, with under 30% occurring only once. J is TRBJ1-2 and V is TRBV4-2; D ambiguous. This sequence originates from a human donor in good health (CMV status not recorded). Some clones in this sample may be carry-over from other donors' samples. The sample was CD8+ T cells from cultured PBMCs, taken from culture after CMV antigen stimulation. CDR3 loop: CASSQEDGSQEYGYTF. In DNA, the CDR3 is TGTGCCAGCAGCCAAGAGGACGGATCCCAGGAGTATGGCTACACCTTC.